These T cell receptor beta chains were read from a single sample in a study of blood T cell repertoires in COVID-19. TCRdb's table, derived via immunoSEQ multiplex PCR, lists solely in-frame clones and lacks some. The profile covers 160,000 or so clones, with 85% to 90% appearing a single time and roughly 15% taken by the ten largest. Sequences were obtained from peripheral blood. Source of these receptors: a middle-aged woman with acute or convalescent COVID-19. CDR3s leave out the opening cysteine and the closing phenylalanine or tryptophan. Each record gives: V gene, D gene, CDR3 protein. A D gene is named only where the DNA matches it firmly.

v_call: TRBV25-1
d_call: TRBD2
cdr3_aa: ASSTSGGRGEQF

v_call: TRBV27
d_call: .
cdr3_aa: ASSLSGTGYPLSGANVLT

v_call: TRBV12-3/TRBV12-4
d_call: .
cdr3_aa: ASRETSGKQF

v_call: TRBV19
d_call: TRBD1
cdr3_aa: ASSISGTGVGEQY

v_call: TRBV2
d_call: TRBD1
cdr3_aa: ASKGTDYGYT

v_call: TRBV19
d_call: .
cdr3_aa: ASSLGRIFSGELF

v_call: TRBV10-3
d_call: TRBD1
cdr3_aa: AISESEETGHNYGYT

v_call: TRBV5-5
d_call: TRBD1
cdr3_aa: ASSLAGTVPDEQY

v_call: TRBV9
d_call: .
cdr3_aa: ASSAPRGNTEAF

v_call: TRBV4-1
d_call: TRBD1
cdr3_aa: ASSQDAGTGGEQY

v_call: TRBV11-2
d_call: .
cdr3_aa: ASTPGGVEKLF

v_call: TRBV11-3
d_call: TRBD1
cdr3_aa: ASSRTGPDETQY

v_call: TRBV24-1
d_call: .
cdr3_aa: ATSGLEGRETQY

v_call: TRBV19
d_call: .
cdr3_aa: ASSISGLAYNEQF

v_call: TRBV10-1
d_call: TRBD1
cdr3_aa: ASSRDRGYEQY

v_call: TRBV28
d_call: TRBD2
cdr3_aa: ATSGTSAYNEQF

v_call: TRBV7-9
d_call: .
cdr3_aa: ASSLGELAEAF

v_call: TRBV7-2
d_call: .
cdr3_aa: ASSLNNRNYEQY

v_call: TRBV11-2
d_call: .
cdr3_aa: ASSLDYLFHYEQY

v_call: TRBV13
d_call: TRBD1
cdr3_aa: ASSLPDRAEAF

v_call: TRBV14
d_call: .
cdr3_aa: ASSQQGDYGYT

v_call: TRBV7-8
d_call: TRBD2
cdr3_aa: ASRAPPRLAGPDTQY

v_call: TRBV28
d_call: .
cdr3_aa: ASSLYSGEWANEKLF

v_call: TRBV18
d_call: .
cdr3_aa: ASSRSGWSNQPQH

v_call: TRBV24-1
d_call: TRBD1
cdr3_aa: ATSDYRGFYGYT

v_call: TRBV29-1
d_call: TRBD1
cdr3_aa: SVGNRGLNTEAF

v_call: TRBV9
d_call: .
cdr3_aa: ASSGNRNEQF

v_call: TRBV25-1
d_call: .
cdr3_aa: ASSLTGTPGEQY

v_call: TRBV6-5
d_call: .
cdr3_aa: ASRDDRTSNQPQH

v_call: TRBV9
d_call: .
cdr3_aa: ASSVDRNYGYT

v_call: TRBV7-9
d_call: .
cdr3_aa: ASSSNRVDYGYT

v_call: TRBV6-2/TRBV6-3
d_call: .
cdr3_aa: ASSYSIQGRRDSTGYEQY

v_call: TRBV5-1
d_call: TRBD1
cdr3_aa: ASSLAGQGGWETQY

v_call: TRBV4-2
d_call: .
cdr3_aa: ASSPGTDNEQF

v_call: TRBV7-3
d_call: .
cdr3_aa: ASSWTGGAEAF

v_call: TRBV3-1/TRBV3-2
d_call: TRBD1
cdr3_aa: ASSQDRGLYEQY

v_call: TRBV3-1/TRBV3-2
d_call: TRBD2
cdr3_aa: ASSLPLLAGAQETQY

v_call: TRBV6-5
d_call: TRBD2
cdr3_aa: ATRGGALYEQY

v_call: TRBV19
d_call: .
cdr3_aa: ASSFANSYEQY

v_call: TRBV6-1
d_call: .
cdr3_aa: ASSEEIGVNYGYT

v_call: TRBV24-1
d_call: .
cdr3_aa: ATGLSSEQF

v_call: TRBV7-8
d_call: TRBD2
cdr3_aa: ASSRTSGSFYNEQF

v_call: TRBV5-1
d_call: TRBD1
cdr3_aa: ASSTTNLRTGGSYEQY

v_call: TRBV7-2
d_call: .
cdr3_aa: ASSLAIGGNSGNTIY

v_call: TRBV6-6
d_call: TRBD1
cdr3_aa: ASSPGTGFSNYGYT

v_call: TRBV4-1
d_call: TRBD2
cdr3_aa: ASSQDEQRGISSTDTQY

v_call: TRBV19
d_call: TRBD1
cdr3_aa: ASSIVKNRGPGELF

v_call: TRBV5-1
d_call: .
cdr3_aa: ASSRGVGPNQPQH